This TCR beta chain derives from a study of T cell changes during pregnancy in multiple sclerosis. CDR1 is MNHNS, CDR2 SASEGT, per germline. The CDR3 runs to 13 residues. In regard to this clone: Mismatch with germline at one junction end may stem from a read error.

Profiled with immunoSEQ multiplex PCR; TCRdb holds only in-frame clones, not every one. The sample consists of more than 60,000 clones, just over 90% of them appearing once. Sequenced here: peripheral blood, sampled in the second trimester of pregnancy. This receptor was taken from a female donor with multiple sclerosis, enrolled in a pregnancy study. V usage is TRBV6-1 and J usage is TRBJ1-1, with no clear D. CDR3 bases: TGTGCCAGCAGTGAAGCGGGCCAGTCTGAAGTTTTCTTT. Encoded protein: CASSEAGQSEVFF.